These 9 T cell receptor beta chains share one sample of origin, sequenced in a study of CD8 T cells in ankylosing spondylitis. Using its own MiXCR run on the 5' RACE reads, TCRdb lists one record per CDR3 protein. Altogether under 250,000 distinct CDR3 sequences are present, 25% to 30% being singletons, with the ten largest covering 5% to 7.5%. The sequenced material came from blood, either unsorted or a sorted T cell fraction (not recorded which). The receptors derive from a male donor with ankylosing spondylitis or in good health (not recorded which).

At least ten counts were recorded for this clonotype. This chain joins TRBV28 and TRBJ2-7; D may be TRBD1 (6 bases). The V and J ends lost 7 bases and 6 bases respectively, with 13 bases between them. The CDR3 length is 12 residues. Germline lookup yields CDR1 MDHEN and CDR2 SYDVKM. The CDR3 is CASNRETGEQYF. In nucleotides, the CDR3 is TGTGCCAGCAACAGGGAGACTGGCGAGCAGTACTTC.

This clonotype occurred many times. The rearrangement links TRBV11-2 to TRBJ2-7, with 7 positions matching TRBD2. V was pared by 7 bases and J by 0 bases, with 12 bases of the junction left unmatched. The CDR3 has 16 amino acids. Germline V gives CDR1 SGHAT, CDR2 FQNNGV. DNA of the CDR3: TGTGCCAGCAACCCGCAAGCGGGATTAAGCTCCTACGAGCAGTACTTC. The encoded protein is CASNPQAGLSSYEQYF.

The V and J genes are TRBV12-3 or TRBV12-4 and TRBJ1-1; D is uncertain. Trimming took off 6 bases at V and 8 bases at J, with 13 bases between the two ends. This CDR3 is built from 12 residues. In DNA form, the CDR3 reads TGTGCCAGCAGGGAGGACTGGACGGAAGCTTTCTTT. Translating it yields CASREDWTEAFF.

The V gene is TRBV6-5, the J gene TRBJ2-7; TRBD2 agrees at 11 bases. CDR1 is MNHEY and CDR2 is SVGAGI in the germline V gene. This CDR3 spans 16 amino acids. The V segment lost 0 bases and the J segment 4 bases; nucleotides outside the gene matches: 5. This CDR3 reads CASSYSTSGTAYEQYF. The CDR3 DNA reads TGTGCCAGCAGTTACTCGACTAGCGGGACGGCATACGAGCAGTACTTC.

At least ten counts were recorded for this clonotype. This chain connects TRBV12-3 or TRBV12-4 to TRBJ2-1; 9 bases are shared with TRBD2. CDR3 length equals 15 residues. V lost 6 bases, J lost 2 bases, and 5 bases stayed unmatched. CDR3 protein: CASRSSGTAYNEQFF. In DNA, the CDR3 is TGTGCCAGCAGATCTAGCGGGACCGCCTACAATGAGCAGTTCTTC.

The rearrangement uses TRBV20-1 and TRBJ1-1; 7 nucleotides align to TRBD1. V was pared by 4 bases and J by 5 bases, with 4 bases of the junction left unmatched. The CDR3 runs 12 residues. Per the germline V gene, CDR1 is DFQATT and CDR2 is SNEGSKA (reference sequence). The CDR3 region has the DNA TGCAGTGCTACCCAGGGGGAGACTGAAGCTTTCTTT. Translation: CSATQGETEAFF.

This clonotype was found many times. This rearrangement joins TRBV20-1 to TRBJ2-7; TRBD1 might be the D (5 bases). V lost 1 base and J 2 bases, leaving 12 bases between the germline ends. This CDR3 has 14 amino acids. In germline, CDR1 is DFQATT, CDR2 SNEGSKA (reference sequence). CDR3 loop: CSARASDSTYEQYF. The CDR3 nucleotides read TGCAGTGCTAGAGCGAGCGACAGCACCTACGAGCAGTACTTC.

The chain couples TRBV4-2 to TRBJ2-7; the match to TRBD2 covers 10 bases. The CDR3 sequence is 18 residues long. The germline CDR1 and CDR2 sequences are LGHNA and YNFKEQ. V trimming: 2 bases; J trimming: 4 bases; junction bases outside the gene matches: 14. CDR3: CASSQLQGALAGAYEQYF. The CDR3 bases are TGTGCCAGCAGCCAACTTCAGGGGGCTCTAGCGGGAGCGTACGAGCAGTACTTC.

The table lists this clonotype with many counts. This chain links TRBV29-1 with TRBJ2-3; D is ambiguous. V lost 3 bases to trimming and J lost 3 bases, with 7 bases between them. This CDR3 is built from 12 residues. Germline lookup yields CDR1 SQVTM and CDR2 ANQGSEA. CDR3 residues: CSVDSRTDTQYF. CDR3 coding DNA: TGCAGCGTTGATAGTAGGACAGATACGCAGTATTTT.